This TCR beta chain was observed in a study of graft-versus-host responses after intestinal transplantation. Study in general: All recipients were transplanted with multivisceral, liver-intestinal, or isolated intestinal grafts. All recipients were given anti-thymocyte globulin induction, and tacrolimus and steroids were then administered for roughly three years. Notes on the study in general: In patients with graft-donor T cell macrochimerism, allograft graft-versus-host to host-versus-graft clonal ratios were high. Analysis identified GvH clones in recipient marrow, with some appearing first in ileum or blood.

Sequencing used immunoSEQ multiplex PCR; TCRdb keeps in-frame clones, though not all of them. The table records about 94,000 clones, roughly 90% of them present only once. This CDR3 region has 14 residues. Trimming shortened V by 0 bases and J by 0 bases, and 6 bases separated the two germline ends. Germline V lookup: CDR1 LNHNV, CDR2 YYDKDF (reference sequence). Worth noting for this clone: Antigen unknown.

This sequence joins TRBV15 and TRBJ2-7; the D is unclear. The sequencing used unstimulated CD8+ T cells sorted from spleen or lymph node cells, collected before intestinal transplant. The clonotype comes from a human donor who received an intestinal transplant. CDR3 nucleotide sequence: TGTGCCACCAGCAGAGAGGGCAGCTCCTACGAGCAGTACTTC. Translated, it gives CATSREGSSYEQYF.